One sample yielded the 18 T cell receptor beta chains listed below, sequenced in a study of cytomegalovirus exposure and HLA in healthy donors (dated by TCRdb to about 2017). Library generation was performed with the immunoSEQ multiplex PCR assay. The multiplex PCR relied on a mix of 60 forward primers for TCR Vbeta segments and 13 reverse primers for TCR Jbeta segments. TCRdb retrieved this table from immuneACCESS and kept in-frame rearrangements only. Not all clones are present; in checked studies, unresolved V genes account for under half, and no reason is known for the remainder. This sample is represented by some 140,000 clones; roughly 83% of them were singletons. The top ten constitute more than 3% of the sample. Sequenced material: PBMCs. The receptors were sampled from a female donor in good health and CMV-seronegative.

CDR3 protein: CASSPGRGGANVLTF. CDR3 DNA: TGTGCCAGCAGCCCTGGGAGAGGTGGGGCCAACGTCCTGACTTTC. The rearrangement links TRBV7-6 to TRBJ2-6; possible D gene TRBD2, 5 bases. The CDR3 loop spans 15 amino acids. Trimming shortened V by 5 bases and J by 3 bases, and 11 bases separated the two germline ends. Germline CDR1 and CDR2: SGHVS and FNYEAQ.

The chain uses TRBV6-5 and TRBJ1-6; possibly TRBD1 for D (6 bases). Deletions cut 8 bases from V and 5 bases from J, with 16 bases between. CDR3 size: 15 residues. Germline V gene lookup returns CDR1 MNHEY and CDR2 SVGAGI. The CDR3: CASGRGGLDNSPLHF. The CDR3 nucleotides read TGTGCCAGCGGGAGGGGGGGCCTGGATAATTCACCCCTCCACTTT.

Of note for this clone: One junction end disagrees with the germline gene, perhaps due to a read error. This chain connects TRBV7-7 to TRBJ2-5; D call uncertain. Germline CDR1 and CDR2: SSHAT and FNYEAQ (reference sequence). This CDR3 spans 13 amino acids. CDR3 loop: CASSLGPKETQYF. CDR3 in DNA: TGTGCTAGCAGCTTAGGGCCCAAAGAGACCCAGTACTTC.

This clone was seen a single time. In DNA form, the CDR3 reads TGTGCCAGCAGTGTTCAGGGTGCAGATACGCAGTATTTT. Translation: CASSVQGADTQYF. The chain is built from TRBV2 and TRBJ2-3, with a tentative D call TRBD1 (5 bases). V was trimmed by 4 bases and J by 4 bases, leaving 9 bases between them. The germline CDR1 and CDR2 sequences are SNHLY and FYNNEI. The CDR3 is made up of 13 amino acids.

This clone has a handful of counts. J is TRBJ2-7 and V is TRBV6-6, with D hard to call. Per germline, CDR1 MNHNY and CDR2 SVGAGI (reference sequence). There are 12 residues in the CDR3. V was pared by 10 bases and J by 2 bases, with 12 bases between. The CDR3 region has the DNA TGTGCCACCCGGAGCCTAACCTACGAGCAGTACTTC. Translation gives CATRSLTYEQYF.

The chain couples TRBV29-1 to TRBJ1-1, with 8 nucleotides matching TRBD1. The CDR3 is 11 amino acids. Germline V gives CDR1 SQVTM, CDR2 ANQGSEA. Unmatched junction bases numbered 2, after V lost 4 bases and J lost 7 bases. The CDR3 spells CSVVGQGEAFF. Here the CDR3 DNA reads TGCAGCGTTGTAGGACAGGGTGAAGCTTTCTTT.

This clone was counted many times. The chain links TRBV4-3 to TRBJ2-7; 11 bases map to TRBD2. After removal of 11 bases from V and 9 bases from J, the junction contained 15 bases not matched to a gene. The CDR3 sequence is 14 residues long. The germline V gene has CDR1 LGHNA and CDR2 YSLEER. The CDR3 bases are TGCGCCCGACGCGCATATAGCGGGAGGGCCGGGCAGTACTTC. This codes for CARRAYSGRAGQYF.

The chain uses TRBV7-9 and TRBJ2-4, with D perhaps TRBD1 (5 bases). The germline V and J ends were trimmed by 2 bases and 1 base, with 12 bases remaining between them. Per germline, CDR1 SEHNR and CDR2 FQNEAQ (reference sequence). The CDR3 contains 16 residues. CDR3 coding DNA: TGTGCCAGCAGCTTAAGGGGTGGAGTCGCCAAAAACATTCAGTACTTC. Amino acid sequence: CASSLRGGVAKNIQYF.

The genes are TRBV19 and TRBJ2-3, with a weak D call TRBD2 (6 bases). CDR3 length equals 14 residues. Deletions cut 7 bases from V and 3 bases from J, with 14 bases between. From germline, CDR1 is LNHDA and CDR2 SQIVND (reference sequence). The CDR3 bases are TGTGCCAGTAACCCCGACGGGAGTACAGATACGCAGTATTTT. Amino acid sequence: CASNPDGSTDTQYF.

This rearrangement joins TRBV9 to TRBJ2-3; 7 bases align to TRBD2. Germline CDR1 reads SGDLS; CDR2 reads YYNGEE. The CDR3 spans 15 residues. The V segment lost 3 bases and the J segment 2 bases; nucleotides outside the gene matches: 6. The CDR3 region has the DNA TGTGCCAGCAGCGGGGGGGGGATAACCACAGATACGCAGTATTTT. Translated: CASSGGGITTDTQYF.

The chain has TRBV4-1 and TRBJ1-1; the D is unclear. Germline-derived CDR1 and CDR2 are MGHRA and YSYEKL. This CDR3 is built from 14 residues. The germline V and J ends were trimmed by 4 bases and 0 bases, with 9 bases remaining between them. Here the CDR3 reads CASSPGIMNTEAFF. In DNA form, the CDR3 reads TGCGCCAGCAGCCCCGGGATTATGAACACTGAAGCTTTCTTT.

The chain recombines TRBV10-3 with TRBJ2-5; D might be TRBD1 (6 bases). V was shortened by 2 bases and J by 5 bases, with 9 bases between the two germline ends. There are 13 residues in the CDR3. Germline CDR1 ENHRY, CDR2 SYGVKD. The CDR3 DNA is TGTGCCATCAGTGAGGGGGGCCGGGAGACCCAGTACTTC. It is translated as CAISEGGRETQYF.

This chain connects TRBV11-3 to TRBJ2-7, with 9 bases lining up with TRBD2. The ends lost 4 bases at V and 3 bases at J; junction bases unmatched: 7. CDR3 length: 15 residues. Germline CDR1 reads SGHNT; CDR2 reads YENEEA. CDR3 loop: CASSSAGTSRYEQYF. The CDR3 bases are TGTGCCAGCAGCTCAGCCGGGACTAGCCGCTACGAGCAGTACTTC. Supplemented by reference TRBV11-3 and TRBJ2-7, the full variable domain reads EAGVVQSPRYKIIEKKQPVAFWCNPISGHNTLYWYLQNLGQGPELLIRYENEEAVDDSQLPKDRFSAERLKGVDSTLKIQPAELGDSAVYLCASSSAGTSRYEQYFGPGTRLTVT.

V is TRBV4-1 and J is TRBJ2-7; 8 nucleotides agree with TRBD2. CDR3 size: 14 residues. From germline, CDR1 is MGHRA and CDR2 YSYEKL. The trim removed 0 bases at V and 6 bases at J, leaving 4 bases unmatched. The CDR3 is CASSQDSGRAEQYF. The CDR3 DNA is TGCGCCAGCAGCCAAGACTCCGGGAGGGCCGAGCAGTACTTC.

In DNA form, the CDR3 reads TGTGCCAGCAGTAGGTCTGGACAGACGTCGGGGACCCAGTACTTC. As protein: CASSRSGQTSGTQYF. V usage is TRBV6-5 and J usage is TRBJ2-5; TRBD1 is a possible D gene (6 bases). Germline lookup yields CDR1 MNHEY and CDR2 SVGAGI. The CDR3 extends over 15 amino acids. V lost 5 bases and J 7 bases, leaving 20 bases between the germline ends.

The J gene is TRBJ1-1, the V gene TRBV7-2; 7 bases line up with TRBD1. CDR1 SGHTA and CDR2 FQGNSA come from the germline V gene. The V segment lost 0 bases and the J segment 2 bases; nucleotides outside the gene matches: 3. The CDR3 consists of 15 residues. The CDR3 spells CASSLAGTANTEAFF. CDR3 nucleotide sequence: TGTGCCAGCAGCTTAGCGGGGACAGCTAACACTGAAGCTTTCTTT. Based on the CDR3 plus reference TRBV7-2 and TRBJ1-1, the full variable domain is GAGVSQSPSNKVTEKGKDVELRCDPISGHTALYWYRQSLGQGLEFLIYFQGNSAPDKSGLPSDRFSAERTGGSVSTLTIQRTQQEDSAVYLCASSLAGTANTEAFFGQGTRLTVV.

The rearrangement uses TRBV11-2 and TRBJ2-1; tentative D call: TRBD2 (5 bases). V was trimmed by 2 bases and J by 10 bases, leaving 9 bases between them. CDR1 is SGHAT, CDR2 FQNNGV, per germline. The CDR3 extends over 12 amino acids. The CDR3: CASSLRLLEQFF. In nucleotides, the CDR3 is TGTGCCAGCAGCTTAAGACTACTGGAGCAGTTCTTC. Full variable domain (rest looked up from reference TRBV11-2 and TRBJ2-1): EAGVAQSPRYKIIEKRQSVAFWCNPISGHATLYWYQQILGQGPKLLIQFQNNGVVDDSQLPKDRFSAERLKGVDSTLKIQPAKLEDSAVYLCASSLRLLEQFFGPGTRLTVL.

A word on this clone: Compared with germline, one end of the junction differs, possibly owing to a read error. V is TRBV7-3 and J is TRBJ1-6; a weak D match, TRBD1 (5 bases). This CDR3 has 13 residues. The germline V gene encodes CDR1 SGHTA and CDR2 FQGTGA. The CDR3 reads CASSQGQNSPPHF. CDR3 DNA sequence: TGTGCCAGCAGCCAGGGTCAGAATTCACCCCCCCACTTT.